Below, one TCR beta chain is given with its context. The data are from a study of tumor T cells in aggressive B-cell lymphoma. V lost 1 base, J lost 5 bases, and 5 bases stayed unmatched. Germline loops: CDR1 MNHNS, CDR2 SASEGT. The CDR3 has 15 residues. TCRdb's table, derived via immunoSEQ multiplex PCR, lists solely in-frame clones and lacks some. The profile covers around 10,000 clones, with over 90% appearing a single time and just over 3% taken by the ten largest. Sequenced input: tumor tissue. This clonotype was obtained from an adult with diffuse large B cell lymphoma. The chain has TRBV6-1 and TRBJ1-1, with 9 bases fitting TRBD1. The CDR3 sequence is CASSEGDRDRTEAFF. Written as DNA, the CDR3 is TGTGCCAGCAGTGAAGGGGACAGGGACCGGACTGAAGCTTTCTTT.